This T cell receptor (beta chain) was captured by sequencing in a study of T cell repertoires in cytomegalovirus infection (dated by TCRdb to the late 2010s). In terms of the full investigation: Recently identified HLA-C-restricted CMV epitopes, whose presentation resists viral immunomodulation, were targeted by peptide stimulations together with well-studied HLA-B-restricted epitopes. The HLA type of each donor mattered for the analysis, because public TCR beta signatures pointed to carriage of CMV infection along with the matching HLA type.

Unmatched junction bases come to 12, with V trimmed by 3 bases and J by 5 bases. From the cysteine through the phenylalanine, the CDR3 covers 16 amino acids. CDR3 DNA only is kept here, 48 bases in frame from base 1. For CDR1 and CDR2, the germline V gene lists SGHTA and FQGTGA. The treatment or condition label, read with the paper, signifies: in vitro stimulation with specific CMV peptide epitopes to enrich CMV-specific T cells. The run used an Illumina HiSeq 1500. TCRdb's own reprocessing of the public reads used fastp at Q25 and MiXCR and kept productive beta chains. One record per CDR3 amino acid sequence lists the most common genes and DNA. Recorded for this sample are around 100,000 distinct CDR3 sequences; under 45% of them occurred a single time. Just under 75% of the sample belongs to the ten largest clones. On the study overall, not on this receptor specifically: In the ex vivo response, HLA-C-restricted CMV-specific TCR beta clonotypes were dominant, and in two of eight donors the single most frequent clonotype came from this HLA-C-restricted group. In both this cohort and an independent cohort of under 450 donors, the cumulative frequency of public TCR beta family members distinguished carriers of CMV infection plus the relevant HLA type.

This clonotype has a handful of counts. No antigen is known for it. No base qualities exist here, and no much larger clone lies one base off it. This sequence uses TRBV7-3 and TRBJ1-1, and TRBD1 aligns with 7 junction nucleotides. Sequenced material: CD8+ T cells from cultured PBMCs, taken from culture after CMV antigen stimulation. The TCR sequence derives from a human donor in good health (CMV status not recorded). Some clones in this sample may be carry-over from other donors' samples. The CDR3 protein: CASSFRAGGKTTEAFF. DNA sequence: TGTGCCAGCAGCTTTAGGGCAGGGGGTAAAACAACTGAAGCTTTCTTT.